Given below is one T cell receptor beta chain in context. The target antigen is unknown. Each CDR3 protein gets one entry after TCRdb re-called the 5' RACE reads with MiXCR. The sample lists 230,000 or so distinct CDR3 sequences, about 8% seen once, with 3% in the top ten. These data are taken from a study of identical twins. Points from the study as a whole: For out-of-frame alpha sequences shared by twins, low generation probability was in excess.

V was clipped by 1 base and J by 2 bases, with 12 bases between them. The CDR3 runs 15 residues. The germline V gene encodes CDR1 PRHDT and CDR2 FYEKMQ (reference sequence). A further study also used this sample, focusing on yellow fever vaccine responses in identical twins.

The source of this sequence is a woman aged 18 to 35 in good health. V is TRBV13 and J is TRBJ2-7; perhaps TRBD1 as D (6 bases). Source material: CD8+ T cells sorted from blood. The CDR3 region is CASSLAQGPAYEQYF. The CDR3 coding sequence is TGTGCCAGCAGCTTAGCACAGGGTCCCGCCTACGAGCAGTACTTC. Full variable domain (rest looked up from reference TRBV13 and TRBJ2-7): AAGVIQSPRHLIKEKRETATLKCYPIPRHDTVYWYQQGPGQDPQFLISFYEKMQSDKGSIPDRFSAQQFSDYHSELNMSSLELGDSALYFCASSLAQGPAYEQYFGPGTRLTVT.